The sequence of this T cell receptor (beta chain) was determined in a study of blood T cell repertoires in COVID-19. Study-wide background: Nucleic acid was either cDNA or gDNA, and it came from T cells, B-cell-depleted T cells, or PBMCs.

V trimming: 10 bases; J trimming: 1 base; junction bases outside the gene matches: 6. Germline CDR1 MNHNY, CDR2 SVGAGI (reference sequence). The CDR3 runs to 14 residues. TCRdb keeps only in-frame clones here, not all; method: immunoSEQ multiplex PCR. Of about 670,000 clones in the sample, about 87% were seen once. The TCR sequence derives from a woman in her late teens or twenties with acute or convalescent COVID-19. The chain employs TRBV6-6 and TRBJ2-2; 7 bases line up with TRBD1. Sequencing was performed on peripheral blood. The CDR3 reads CANRDSKNTGELFF. CDR3 nucleotides: TGTGCCAACCGGGACAGTAAGAACACCGGGGAGCTGTTTTTT.